The next 32 T cell receptor beta chains were all read from a single sample in a study of regulatory T cells in long-lasting Graves disease (dated by TCRdb to the early 2020s). Reading the label with the study, this specimen's time point is: newly diagnosed GD, antithyroid drugs for less than 3 months. RNA was extracted from PBMCs in TRIzol for both TCR sequencing and RNA sequencing. Library creation used multiplex PCR. Sequencing relied on an Illumina HiSeq 4000. To build TCR beta libraries, CDR3 regions were amplified by Arm-PCR using iRepertoire HTBI primers. TCRdb reprocessed the public reads (quality trimming at Q25 with fastp, clone calling with MiXCR) and kept in-frame beta chains. Rows are combined by CDR3 protein, so each entry shows the most common genes and DNA. Within this sample are some 370,000 distinct CDR3 sequences, with 12% of them counted one time only. 15% to 20% of the sample comes from the top ten.

The same sample was also studied in work on T cells in Graves' hyperthyroidism and ophthalmopathy.

This material consisted of peripheral blood mononuclear cells (PBMCs), taken at new diagnosis, from a patient treated with antithyroid drugs. These receptors were obtained from a woman aged 18 to 35 with Graves disease. Donor details come from another sample of the same person, matched by shared clones.

The rearrangement joins TRBV19 to TRBJ2-5; D unresolved. The length of the CDR3 is 12 residues. Trimming took off 3 bases at V and 4 bases at J, with 6 bases between the two ends. CDR1 and CDR2 from the germline V gene are LNHDA and SQIVND (reference sequence). CDR3 residues: CASSIRAETQYF. The DNA of the CDR3 is TGTGCCAGTAGTATCCGTGCAGAGACCCAGTACTTC.

This clonotype was observed many times. The chain has TRBV7-2 and TRBJ2-5; D gene uncertain. The CDR3 consists of 11 residues. CDR1 and CDR2 from the germline V gene are SGHTA and FQGNSA. V was cut by 4 bases and J by 4 bases, with 4 bases left in between. Here the CDR3 DNA reads TGTGCCAGCAGCTCCTTAGAGACCCAGTACTTC. Translated: CASSSLETQYF.

The genes are TRBV4-1 and TRBJ1-1, with D uncertain. The CDR3 is made up of 15 amino acids. CDR1 MGHRA and CDR2 YSYEKL come from the germline V gene. V dropped 0 bases and J dropped 7 bases, with 15 bases sitting between them. CDR3 bases: TGCGCCAGCAGCCAAGATCATCACTTGGAGCTTGAAGCTTTCTTT. Translating gives CASSQDHHLELEAFF.

V gene TRBV20-1 combines with J gene TRBJ2-3, with D uncertain. From germline, CDR1 is DFQATT and CDR2 SNEGSKA (reference sequence). The V gene lost 3 bases and the J gene lost 2 bases, with 12 bases spanning the gap. The length of the CDR3 is 14 residues. The CDR3 loop is CSASSSLATDTQYF. CDR3 sequence (DNA): TGCAGTGCTAGTAGTAGCCTGGCCACAGATACGCAGTATTTT.

This clonotype was detected a few times. The rearrangement joins TRBV25-1 to TRBJ1-3; 11 nucleotides match TRBD1. The V gene end was trimmed by 7 bases and the J gene end by 4 bases; junction bases not matched to a gene: 6. CDR1 and CDR2 from the germline V gene are MGHDK and SYGVNS. This CDR3 contains 15 residues. CDR3 loop: CASTGQGGRGNTIYF. CDR3 sequence (DNA): TGTGCCAGCACGGGACAGGGGGGTAGGGGAAACACCATATATTTT.

This sequence joins TRBV4-1 and TRBJ2-1, with D perhaps being TRBD1 or TRBD2 (5 bases each). Germline loops: CDR1 MGHRA, CDR2 YSYEKL. V shed 3 bases and J shed 10 bases, with 31 bases lying between them. The CDR3 consists of 19 residues. The CDR3 nucleotides are TGCGCCAGCAGCCACGCTGGGACGGACTCTCGCTATACAACCTACGAGCAGTTCTTC. Protein product: CASSHAGTDSRYTTYEQFF.

This clonotype was recorded at least ten times. This sequence joins TRBV4-3 and TRBJ2-7, with a weak D call TRBD1 (6 bases). Trimming took off 1 base at V and 2 bases at J, with 9 bases between the two ends. The CDR3 extends over 14 amino acids. The germline CDR1 and CDR2 sequences are LGHNA and YSLEER. As DNA, the CDR3 is TGCGCCAGCAGCCAAGTTGCAGGGGCCTACGAGCAGTACTTC. Translated, it gives CASSQVAGAYEQYF.

This clonotype was seen at least ten times. V usage is TRBV28 and J usage is TRBJ2-5; 7 positions agree with TRBD1. Trimming removed 5 bases from V and 5 bases from J; junction bases left unmatched: 8. This CDR3 has 14 residues. Germline CDR1 MDHEN, CDR2 SYDVKM. CDR3 amino acids: CASSLTGYGETQYF. CDR3 nucleotides: TGTGCCAGCAGTCTGACAGGGTACGGTGAGACCCAGTACTTC. The full variable domain, completed using reference TRBV28 and TRBJ2-5, is DVKVTQSSRYLVKRTGEKVFLECVQDMDHENMFWYRQDPGLGLRLIYFSYDVKMKEKGDIPEGYSVSREKKERFSLILESASTNQTSMYLCASSLTGYGETQYFGPGTRLLVL.

The rearrangement joins TRBV9 to TRBJ2-1; either TRBD1 or TRBD2 may fit D (6 bases each). The V and J ends lost 3 bases and 7 bases respectively, with 11 bases between them. The CDR3 extends over 13 amino acids. Germline V CDR1 and CDR2: SGDLS, YYNGEE. CDR3 residues: CASSARGENEQFF. CDR3 DNA sequence: TGTGCCAGCAGCGCTAGGGGGGAGAATGAGCAGTTCTTC.

This clonotype showed up many times. The chain links TRBV20-1 to TRBJ2-5; weak D call: TRBD1 (6 bases). V was trimmed by 6 bases and J by 4 bases, leaving 12 bases between them. Per the germline V gene, CDR1 is DFQATT and CDR2 is SNEGSKA (reference sequence). The CDR3 is made up of 12 amino acids. The CDR3 protein is CSARGGRETQYF. The CDR3 region has the DNA TGCAGTGCCAGGGGTGGGCGAGAGACCCAGTACTTC.

This clonotype was counted ten times or more. This chain uses TRBV27 with TRBJ1-4; TRBD1 is a possible D gene (6 bases). The CDR3 consists of 15 residues. Germline V gives CDR1 MNHEY, CDR2 SMNVEV (reference sequence). V lost 4 bases to trimming and J lost 7 bases, with 16 bases between them. The CDR3 DNA follows: TGTGCCAGCAGTTCGAACAGGGTTCTGGGTGAAAAACTGTTTTTT. It yields the protein CASSSNRVLGEKLFF.

This clonotype was recorded a few times. The chain employs TRBV29-1 and TRBJ2-6, with D unresolved. CDR1 and CDR2 from the germline V gene are SQVTM and ANQGSEA. V lost 6 bases to trimming and J lost 0 bases, with 9 bases between them. The CDR3 covers 14 residues. CDR3 nucleotide sequence: TGCAGCGTCGCGAGGAACTCTGGGGCCAACGTCCTGACTTTC. It specifies CSVARNSGANVLTF. Combining the CDR3 with reference TRBV29-1 and TRBJ2-6 gives the whole variable domain SAVISQKPSRDICQRGTSLTIQCQVDSQVTMMFWYRQQPGQSLTLIATANQGSEATYESGFVIDKFPISRPNLTFSTLTVSNMSPEDSSIYLCSVARNSGANVLTFGAGSRLTVL.

This clonotype was counted many times. This rearrangement joins TRBV5-1 to TRBJ2-1; 11 bases match TRBD1. V lost 4 bases, J lost 8 bases, and 5 bases stayed unmatched. The CDR3 loop spans 14 amino acids. Germline V lookup: CDR1 SGHRS, CDR2 YFSETQ. The CDR3 sequence: CASSHSDRGHEQFF. CDR3 coding DNA: TGCGCCAGCAGCCATTCGGACAGGGGGCATGAGCAGTTCTTC.

Many counts were recorded for this clonotype. The genes are TRBV18 and TRBJ2-1, with 11 nucleotides matching TRBD2. The ends lost 5 bases at V and 2 bases at J; junction bases unmatched: 2. Germline CDR1 and CDR2: KGHSH and LQKENI. There are 15 residues in the CDR3. The CDR3 coding sequence is TGTGCCAGCTCATCGACTAGCGGGGCCTACAATGAGCAGTTCTTC. Amino acids: CASSSTSGAYNEQFF.

With regard to this clonotype: Being one base from a much bigger clone, this may be a read error. The chain is built from TRBV29-1 and TRBJ2-1, with a weak D call TRBD1 (6 bases). CDR1 is SQVTM, CDR2 ANQGSEA, per germline. The CDR3 consists of 12 residues. CDR3: CSKQGSYNEQSF. For the CDR3, the DNA is TGCAGCAAACAGGGCTCCTACAATGAGCAGTCCTTC.

The table lists this clonotype with a few counts. The rearrangement links TRBV5-5 to TRBJ1-6; no definite D call. This CDR3 is built from 16 residues. V was shortened by 0 bases and J by 1 base, with 8 bases between the two germline ends. The germline gives CDR1 SGHKS, CDR2 YYEKEE (reference sequence). CDR3 amino acids: CASSLGWGSYNSPLHF. The CDR3 coding sequence is TGTGCCAGCAGCTTGGGATGGGGATCCTATAATTCACCCCTCCACTTT.

The CDR3 spells CASSLPTGMAYGYTF. The CDR3 DNA follows: TGCGCCAGCAGCCTTCCGACAGGGATGGCGTATGGCTACACCTTC. The rearrangement uses TRBV4-1 and TRBJ1-2; 7 nucleotides match TRBD1. The trim removed 4 bases at V and 5 bases at J, leaving 10 bases unmatched. The CDR3 is 15 residues long. CDR1 is MGHRA, CDR2 YSYEKL, per germline.

A few counts support this clonotype. V and J are TRBV2 and TRBJ2-4; D not resolved. V was trimmed by 2 bases and J by 0 bases, leaving 8 bases between them. CDR3 length: 15 amino acids. The germline V gene has CDR1 SNHLY and CDR2 FYNNEI. The CDR3 region is CASSERAGAKNIQYF. CDR3 nucleotides: TGTGCCAGCAGTGAACGGGCAGGAGCCAAAAACATTCAGTACTTC.

This clonotype was seen ten or more times. This is likely a read error, given that the CDR3 carries no conserved phenylalanine or tryptophan at its end. The gene calls are TRBV6-2 or TRBV6-3 and TRBJ1-1; D possibly corresponds to TRBD1 (6 bases). Trimming shortened V by 4 bases and J by 5 bases, and 11 bases separated the two germline ends. The CDR3 has 13 residues. Germline loops: CDR1 MNHEY, CDR2 SVGEGT. The CDR3 protein is CASSSQGWTEAFL. Written as DNA, the CDR3 is TGTGCCAGCAGTTCGCAGGGGTGGACTGAAGCTTTCCTT.

Note on this clonotype: This sequence may be a read error, since a much larger clone differs from it by one base. The rearrangement links TRBV7-6 to TRBJ2-5; D is perhaps TRBD1 (6 bases). The germline V gene encodes CDR1 SGHVS and CDR2 FNYEAQ. This CDR3 is built from 16 residues. The CDR3 bases are TGTTCCAGCAGCTTAAACTGGGACACACCGGGTGAGACCCAGTACTTC. Amino acids: CSSSLNWDTPGETQYF.

Many counts were recorded for this clonotype. The chain recombines TRBV6-1 with TRBJ2-7, with D possibly being TRBD1 (6 bases). The V end was cut by 7 bases, the J end by 6 bases, with 10 bases between. Germline V gives CDR1 MNHNS, CDR2 SASEGT. The CDR3 totals 11 residues. In nucleotides, the CDR3 is TGTGCCAGCACCCTAGGGGGCGAGCAGTACTTC. It codes for CASTLGGEQYF.

This clonotype showed up many times. The CDR3 sequence is CASRDRGEQYF. The CDR3, as DNA: TGTGCCAGCAGAGACAGGGGCGAGCAGTACTTC. The chain recombines TRBV3-1 with TRBJ2-7; 8 positions match TRBD1. The germline V gene has CDR1 LGHDT and CDR2 YNNKEL (reference sequence). This CDR3 is built from 11 residues. Unmatched junction bases numbered 1, after V lost 6 bases and J lost 6 bases.

This clonotype was picked up many times. The chain carries TRBV12-3 or TRBV12-4 and TRBJ2-5, with a possible D match to TRBD2 (5 bases). V was trimmed by 6 bases and J by 4 bases, leaving 15 bases between them. The CDR3 spans 14 residues. This chain's CDR3 is CASSRGYRGETQYF. The CDR3 DNA is TGTGCCAGCAGCCGCGGGTATAGAGGAGAGACCCAGTACTTC.

This clonotype was recorded many times. This chain joins TRBV6-5 and TRBJ1-5; the D is unclear. Trimming took 0 bases from V and 0 from J, leaving 9 bases between them. The CDR3 extends over 16 amino acids. CDR1 and CDR2 from the germline V gene are MNHEY and SVGAGI. The CDR3 loop reads CASSYSVEYSNQPQHF. The CDR3 DNA reads as TGTGCCAGCAGTTACTCAGTAGAGTATAGCAATCAGCCCCAGCATTTT.

V gene TRBV5-5 combines with J gene TRBJ2-2, with D possibly TRBD2 on 6 matching bases. The CDR3 runs to 18 residues. V gave up 6 bases and J gave up 2 bases, with 23 bases separating them. The germline CDR1 and CDR2 sequences are SGHKS and YYEKEE (reference sequence). CDR3 loop: CASTTWGEYKRNTGELFF. DNA of the CDR3: TGTGCCAGCACCACCTGGGGGGAGTATAAGAGAAACACCGGGGAGCTGTTTTTT.

The chain joins TRBV20-1 to TRBJ2-7; TRBD1 might be the D (8 bases). The length of the CDR3 is 16 residues. V lost 4 bases and J lost 6, with 25 bases in between. Looked up from germline, CDR1 is DFQATT and CDR2 is SNEGSKA (reference sequence). CDR3: CSAIPPLLADRVEQYV. CDR3 bases: TGCAGTGCTATCCCCCCTTTGCTAGCGGACAGGGTCGAGCAGTACGTC.

This clonotype was detected many times. The chain links TRBV5-4 to TRBJ1-1; no clear D gene. CDR1 and CDR2 from the germline V gene are SGHNT and YYREEE (reference sequence). The ends were cut back, 5 bases at V and 7 bases at J, with 18 bases in the middle. CDR3 size: 14 residues. The CDR3 DNA sequence: TGTGCCAGCAGATCTGGAGAAAGGGCGCATGAAGCTTTCTTT. Translation: CASRSGERAHEAFF. Full variable domain (outside the CDR3, taken from reference TRBV5-4 and TRBJ1-1): ETGVTQSPTHLIKTRGQQVTLRCSSQSGHNTVSWYQQALGQGPQFIFQYYREEENGRGNFPPRFSGLQFPNYSSELNVNALELDDSALYLCASRSGERAHEAFFGQGTRLTVV.

This clonotype was detected ten times or more. The V and J genes are TRBV28 and TRBJ2-7; D is perhaps TRBD2 (5 bases). From germline, CDR1 is MDHEN and CDR2 SYDVKM. The CDR3 spans 16 residues. Trimming took off 6 bases at V and 3 bases at J, with 21 bases between the two ends. CDR3 coding DNA: TGTGCCAGCAGCTCCCGGGGTCCCCCGGGTGACTACGAGCAGTACTTC. Translated: CASSSRGPPGDYEQYF.

This clonotype was seen at least ten times. V usage is TRBV20-1 and J usage is TRBJ2-2; TRBD1 matches at 8 bases. The CDR3 runs 14 residues. J lost 7 bases, V lost 7 bases, and 11 bases had no gene match. CDR1 DFQATT and CDR2 SNEGSKA come from the germline V gene (reference sequence). The CDR3 sequence: CSVNRQGSGGELFF. DNA for the CDR3: TGCAGTGTCAACCGACAGGGGTCCGGCGGGGAGCTGTTTTTT.

This clonotype came up many times. The chain combines TRBV28 with TRBJ1-6, with 7 bases aligning to TRBD1. CDR3 length equals 14 residues. V lost 4 bases and J lost 9; bases outside the gene matches: 6. CDR1 is MDHEN and CDR2 is SYDVKM in the germline V gene. CDR3 coding DNA: TGTGCCAGCAGTTCTAATACAGGGGTTTCACCCCTCCACTTT. As protein: CASSSNTGVSPLHF.

This clonotype came up many times. The J gene is TRBJ2-3, the V gene TRBV6-2 or TRBV6-3, with TRBD1 matching 7 bases. Germline CDR1 MNHEY, CDR2 SVGEGT. The ends lost 8 bases at V and 4 bases at J; junction bases unmatched: 6. This CDR3 has 13 amino acids. In DNA, the CDR3 is TGTGCCAGCGCCACAACAGGGGCAGATACGCAGTATTTT. As protein: CASATTGADTQYF.

In its sample, this clonotype was seen many times. The chain employs TRBV6-1 and TRBJ1-2; possible D gene TRBD1, 6 bases. Between the trimmed V and J ends, which lost 8 bases and 4 bases, there was a span of 17 bases. Germline lookup yields CDR1 MNHNS and CDR2 SASEGT. The length of the CDR3 is 14 residues. CDR3 sequence reads: CASAAGGPPYGYTF. CDR3 sequence (DNA): TGTGCCAGCGCTGCCGGGGGGCCCCCCTATGGCTACACCTTC.